Sequencing of this T cell receptor beta chain was carried out in a study of blood T cell repertoires in COVID-19. About the research overall: PBMCs, B-cell-depleted T cells, or T cells provided the cDNA or gDNA that made up the material.

The data were produced by immunoSEQ multiplex PCR, yet TCRdb's version contains in-frame clones alone and is incomplete. The data contain roughly 300,000 clones, 70% to 90% of them singletons. Sequencing was carried out using PBMCs or T cells enriched from blood (not recorded which). The sequence derives from a woman aged 40 to 50 with acute COVID-19.

Written as DNA, the CDR3 is TGTGCCAGCTCACCCCAGGGGGCGTCGGAAAATTCACCCCTCCACTTT. Translation: CASSPQGASENSPLHF. The chain uses TRBV18 and TRBJ1-6; 8 positions agree with TRBD1. Germline lookup yields CDR1 KGHSH and CDR2 LQKENI. V dropped 3 bases and J dropped 7; count of bases not matched to a gene: 8. The CDR3 sequence is 16 residues long. The whole variable domain, remainder taken from reference TRBV18 and TRBJ1-6, is NAGVMQNPRHLVRRRGQEARLRCSPMKGHSHVYWYRQLPEEGLKFMVYLQKENIIDESGMPKERFSAEFPKEGPSILRIQQVVRGDSAAYFCASSPQGASENSPLHFGNGTRLTVT.